This TCR beta chain was sequenced in a study of beta chain features in type 1 diabetes. Across the whole study: Healthy donors and patients had similar age, gender and cell yields.

The CDR3 consists of 11 residues. Germline lookup yields CDR1 MNHNS and CDR2 SASEGT. Blood was collected once per donor into heparin, averaging about 100 mL. Reverse transcribing all isolated RNA meant expressed TCRB transcripts were sequenced. Method: immunoSEQ multiplex PCR; TCRdb's copy keeps in-frame clones and lacks some. The repertoire has 600,000 to 750,000 clones, roughly 12% of them found once; the top ten carry 0.095% to 0.15%. Points from the study as a whole: Within patients, naive, central memory and Treg TCRB repertoires seemed more similar than within healthy donors. Shortening of TCRB CDR3s, moderate but significant, appeared in all four CD4+ subsets of Type 1 diabetes patients. Still unanswered here is whether HLA type influences TCRB rearrangement.

This clone was seen just once. Its target is not known. A junction end diverges from the germline sequence, so it may reflect a read error. Sequenced input: naive CD4+ T cells from blood. This receptor was taken from a man younger than 45 with type 1 diabetes. The chain employs TRBV6-1 and TRBJ1-2; D unclear. The CDR3 is CASSEESAPAF. The CDR3 DNA reads TGTGCCAGCAGTGAAGAGTCGGCCCCTGCCTTC.